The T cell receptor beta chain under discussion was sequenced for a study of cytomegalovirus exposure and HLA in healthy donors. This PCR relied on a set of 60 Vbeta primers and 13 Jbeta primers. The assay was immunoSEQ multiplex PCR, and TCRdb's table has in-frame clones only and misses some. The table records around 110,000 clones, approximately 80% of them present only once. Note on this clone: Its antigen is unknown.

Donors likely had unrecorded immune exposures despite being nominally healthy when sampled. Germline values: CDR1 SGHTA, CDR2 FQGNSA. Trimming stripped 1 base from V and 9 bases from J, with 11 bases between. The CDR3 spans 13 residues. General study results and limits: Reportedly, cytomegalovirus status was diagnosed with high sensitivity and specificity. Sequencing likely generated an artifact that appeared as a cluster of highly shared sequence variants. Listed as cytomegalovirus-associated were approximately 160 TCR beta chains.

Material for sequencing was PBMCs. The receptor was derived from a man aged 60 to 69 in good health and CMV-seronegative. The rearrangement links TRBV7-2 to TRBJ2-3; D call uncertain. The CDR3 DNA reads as TGTGCCAGCAGCTTAGACGGGTCACGGACGCAGTATTTT. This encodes CASSLDGSRTQYF. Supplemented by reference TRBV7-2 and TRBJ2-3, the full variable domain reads GAGVSQSPSNKVTEKGKDVELRCDPISGHTALYWYRQSLGQGLEFLIYFQGNSAPDKSGLPSDRFSAERTGGSVSTLTIQRTQQEDSAVYLCASSLDGSRTQYFGPGTRLTVL.